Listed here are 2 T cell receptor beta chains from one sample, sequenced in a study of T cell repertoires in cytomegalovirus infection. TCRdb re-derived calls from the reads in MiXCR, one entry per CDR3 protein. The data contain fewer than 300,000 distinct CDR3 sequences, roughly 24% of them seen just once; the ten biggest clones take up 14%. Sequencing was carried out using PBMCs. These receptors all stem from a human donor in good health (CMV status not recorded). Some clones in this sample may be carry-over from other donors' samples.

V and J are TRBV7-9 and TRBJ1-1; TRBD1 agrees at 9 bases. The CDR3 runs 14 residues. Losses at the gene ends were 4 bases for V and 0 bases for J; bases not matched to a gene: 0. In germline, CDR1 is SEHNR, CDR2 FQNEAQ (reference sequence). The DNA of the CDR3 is TGTGCCAGCAGCTGGGACAGGGTGAACACTGAAGCTTTCTTT. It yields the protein CASSWDRVNTEAFF. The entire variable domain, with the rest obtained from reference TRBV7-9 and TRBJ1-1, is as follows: DTGVSQNPRHKITKRGQNVTFRCDPISEHNRLYWYRQTLGQGPEFLTYFQNEAQLEKSRLLSDRFSAERPKGSFSTLEIQRTEQGDSAMYLCASSWDRVNTEAFFGQGTRLTVV.

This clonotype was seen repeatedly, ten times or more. The CDR3 spells CASSFGGGKDTQYF. The CDR3 DNA reads TGTGCCAGCAGCTTCGGCGGAGGGAAAGATACGCAGTATTTT. The chain uses TRBV7-2 and TRBJ2-3; maybe TRBD2 (6 bases). Germline CDR1 reads SGHTA; CDR2 reads FQGNSA. Trimming removed 3 bases at V and 5 bases at J, with 12 bases between. CDR3 size: 14 residues.